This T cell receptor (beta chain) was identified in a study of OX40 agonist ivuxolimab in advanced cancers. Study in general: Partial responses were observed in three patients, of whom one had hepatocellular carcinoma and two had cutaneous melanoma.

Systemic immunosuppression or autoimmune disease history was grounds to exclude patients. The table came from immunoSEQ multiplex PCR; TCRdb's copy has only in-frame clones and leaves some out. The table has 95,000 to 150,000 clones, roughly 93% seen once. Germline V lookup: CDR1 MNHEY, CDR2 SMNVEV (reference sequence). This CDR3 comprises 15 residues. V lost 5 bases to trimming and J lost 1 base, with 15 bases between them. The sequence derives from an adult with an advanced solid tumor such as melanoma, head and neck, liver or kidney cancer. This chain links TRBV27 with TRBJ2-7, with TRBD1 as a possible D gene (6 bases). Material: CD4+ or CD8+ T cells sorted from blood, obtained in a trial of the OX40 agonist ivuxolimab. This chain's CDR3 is CASSPQGLASYEQYF. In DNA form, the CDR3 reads TGTGCCAGCAGTCCCCAGGGGCTAGCTTCCTACGAGCAGTACTTC.